This TCR beta chain derives from a study of molecular identifiers for immune sequencing clone quantification. Study-level background: In replicates, RNA from approximately 22,000 or 94,000 naive CD8 cells was split five ways, four sequenced. Findings and limits, study-wide: Reportedly, one cell's Jurkat TCR RNA was detected within 1,200,000 naive CD8 cells. Whereas naive cells kept under 1% of molecules in clones above 20 RNA copies, such clones held over 97% in effectors.

V lost 5 bases and J lost 6, with 13 bases in between. Germline CDR1 is SGHTA and CDR2 is FQGNSA. CDR3 size: 13 residues. About this clonotype itself: Its matching antigen is unknown.

Each CDR3 protein is one row after TCRdb ran MiXCR on the PCR reads. The table has 400,000 to 600,000 distinct CDR3 sequences, about a fifth seen once; the top ten hold roughly 0.81%. The chain recombines TRBV7-2 with TRBJ1-1; D unresolved. Sequenced material: naive CD8+ T cells from blood, with Jurkat cell RNA spiked in. Described subset: FACS-sorted CD8+CD4-CCR7+CD45RA+ naive T cells. The TCR was taken from a human donor in good health. Some libraries in this study had Jurkat cell RNA spiked in. Written as DNA, the CDR3 is TGTGCCAGCAGCCCAGGAGTTTGGGCTGAAGCTTTCTTT. Translated, it gives CASSPGVWAEAFF. The complete variable domain, with remaining parts taken from reference TRBV7-2 and TRBJ1-1, reads GAGVSQSPSNKVTEKGKDVELRCDPISGHTALYWYRQSLGQGLEFLIYFQGNSAPDKSGLPSDRFSAERTGGSVSTLTIQRTQQEDSAVYLCASSPGVWAEAFFGQGTRLTVV.